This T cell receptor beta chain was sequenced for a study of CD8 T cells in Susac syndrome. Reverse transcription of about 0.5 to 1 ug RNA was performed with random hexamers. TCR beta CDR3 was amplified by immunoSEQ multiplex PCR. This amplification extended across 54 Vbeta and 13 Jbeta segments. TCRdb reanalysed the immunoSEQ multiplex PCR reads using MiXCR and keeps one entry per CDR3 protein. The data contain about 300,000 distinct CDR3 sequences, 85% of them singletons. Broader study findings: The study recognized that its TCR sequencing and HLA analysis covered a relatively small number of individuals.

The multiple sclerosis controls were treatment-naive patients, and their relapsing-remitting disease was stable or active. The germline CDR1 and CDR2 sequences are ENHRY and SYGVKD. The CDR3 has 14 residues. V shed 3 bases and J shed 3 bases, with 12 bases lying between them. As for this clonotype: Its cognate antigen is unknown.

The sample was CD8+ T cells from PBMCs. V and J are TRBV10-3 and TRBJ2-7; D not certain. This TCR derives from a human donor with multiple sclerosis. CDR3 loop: CAISDVGSGYEQYF. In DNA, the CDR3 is TGTGCCATCAGTGACGTCGGTTCGGGCTACGAGCAGTACTTC.